The entry below describes one T cell receptor (beta chain). The antigen is undetermined. Measured with immunoSEQ multiplex PCR; TCRdb has only the in-frame clones, and not every one. The repertoire holds about 160,000 clones, 86% seen once, with around 2.4% in the top ten. The data were taken from a study of cytomegalovirus exposure and HLA in healthy donors. For the study at large: The roughly 130 validation repertoires, a later analysis reported, used the same platform as the roughly 700 repertoires from the first cohort.

Study-level points and caveats: According to the study, roughly 180 TCR beta chains were cytomegalovirus-associated. Specificity of a few CMV-associated chains for CMV antigens was verified in vitro.

The germline V and J ends were trimmed by 3 bases and 3 bases, with 9 bases remaining between them. CDR3 size: 14 residues. In germline, CDR1 is LNHDA, CDR2 SQIVND (reference sequence). The gene calls are TRBV19 and TRBJ1-5; tentative D call: TRBD1 (5 bases). The source is a woman younger than 35 in good health and CMV-seronegative. Sequences were obtained from PBMCs. The CDR3 region has the DNA TGTGCCAGTAGTATTGGGGGGACCAATCAGCCCCAGCATTTT. This codes for CASSIGGTNQPQHF.